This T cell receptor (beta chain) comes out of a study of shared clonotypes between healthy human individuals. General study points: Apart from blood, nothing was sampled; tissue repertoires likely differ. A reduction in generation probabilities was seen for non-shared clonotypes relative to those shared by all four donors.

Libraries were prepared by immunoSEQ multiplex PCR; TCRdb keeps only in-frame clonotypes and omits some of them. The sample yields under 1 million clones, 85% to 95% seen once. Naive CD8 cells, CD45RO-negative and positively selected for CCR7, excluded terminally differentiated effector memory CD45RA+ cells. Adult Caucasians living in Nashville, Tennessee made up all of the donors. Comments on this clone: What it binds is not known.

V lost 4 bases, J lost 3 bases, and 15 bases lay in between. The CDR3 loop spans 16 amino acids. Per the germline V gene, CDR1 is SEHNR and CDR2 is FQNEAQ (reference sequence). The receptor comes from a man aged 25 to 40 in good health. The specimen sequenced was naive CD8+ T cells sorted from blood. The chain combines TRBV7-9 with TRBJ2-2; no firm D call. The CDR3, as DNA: TGTGCCAGCAGCTCGCCGGACGGTCTCCACACCGGGGAGCTGTTTTTT. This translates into CASSSPDGLHTGELFF.